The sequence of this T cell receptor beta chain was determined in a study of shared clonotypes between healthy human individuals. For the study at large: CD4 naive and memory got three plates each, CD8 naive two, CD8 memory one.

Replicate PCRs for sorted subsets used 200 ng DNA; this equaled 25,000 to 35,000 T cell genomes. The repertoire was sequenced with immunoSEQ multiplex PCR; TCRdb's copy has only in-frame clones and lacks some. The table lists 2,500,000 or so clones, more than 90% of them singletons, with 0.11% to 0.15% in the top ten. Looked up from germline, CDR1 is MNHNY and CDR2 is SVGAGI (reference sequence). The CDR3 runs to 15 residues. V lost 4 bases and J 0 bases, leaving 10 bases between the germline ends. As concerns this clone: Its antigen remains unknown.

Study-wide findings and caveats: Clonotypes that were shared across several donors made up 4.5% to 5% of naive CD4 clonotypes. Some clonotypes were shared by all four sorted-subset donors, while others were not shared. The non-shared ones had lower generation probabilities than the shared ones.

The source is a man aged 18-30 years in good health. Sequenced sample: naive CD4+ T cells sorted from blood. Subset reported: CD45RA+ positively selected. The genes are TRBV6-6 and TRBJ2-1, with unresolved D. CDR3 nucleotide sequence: TGTGCCAGCAGTTTGAGGCCGAACTCCTACAATGAGCAGTTCTTC. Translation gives CASSLRPNSYNEQFF.